This T cell receptor beta chain was documented in a study of T cells after posttransplantation cyclophosphamide. Produced via immunoSEQ multiplex PCR; TCRdb's table is partial and in-frame only. The sample contains 15,000 to 20,000 clones, 75% to 90% of which appear only once. CDR3 size: 15 residues. Deletions cut 2 bases from V and 4 bases from J, with 14 bases between. CDR1 and CDR2 (germline): SGDLS, YYNGEE. This related bone marrow graft donor gave peripheral blood on the day of marrow donation. The sample consisted of memory CD4+ T cells sorted from blood. This chain connects TRBV9 to TRBJ2-3, with a possible D match to TRBD1 (6 bases). The TCR was taken from a man aged 30 to 39 in good health and a related stem cell transplant donor. CDR3 sequence (DNA): TGTGCCAGCAGCGTTACACAGGGCCTGGCAGATACGCAGTATTTT. Its protein product is CASSVTQGLADTQYF.